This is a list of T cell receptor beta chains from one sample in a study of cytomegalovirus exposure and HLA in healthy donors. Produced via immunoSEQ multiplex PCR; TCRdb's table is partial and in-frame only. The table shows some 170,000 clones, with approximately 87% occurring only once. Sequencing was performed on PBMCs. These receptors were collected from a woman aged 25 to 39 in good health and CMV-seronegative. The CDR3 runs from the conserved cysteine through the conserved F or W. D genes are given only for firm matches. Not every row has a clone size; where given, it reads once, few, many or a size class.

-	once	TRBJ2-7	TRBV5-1	TGCGCCAGCAGCTTGTGGAGTAGCCACGAGCAGTACTTC	CASSLWSSHEQYF
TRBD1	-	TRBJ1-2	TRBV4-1	TGCGCCAGCAGGCGACAGGGGGCTGGCTATGGCTACACCTTC	CASRRQGAGYGYTF
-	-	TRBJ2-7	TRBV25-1	TGTGCCAGCAAAGGGCAGGGGAGCTCCTACGAGCAGTACTTC	CASKGQGSSYEQYF
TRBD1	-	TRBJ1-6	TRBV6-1	TGTGCCAGCAGTGGCCCCAGGGGGAGCTCCTATAATTCACCCCTCCACTTT	CASSGPRGSSYNSPLHF
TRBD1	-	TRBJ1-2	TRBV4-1	TGCGCCAGCAGCTTCGGACAGGGGGCCCCTTGGGACTATGGCTACACCTTC	CASSFGQGAPWDYGYTF
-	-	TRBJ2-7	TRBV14	TGTGCCAGCAGCCAACCCCCCACCTACGAGCAGTACTTC	CASSQPPTYEQYF
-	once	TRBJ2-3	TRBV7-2	TGTGCCAGCAGCTTAGTCGGGTTTACAGATACGCAGTATTTT	CASSLVGFTDTQYF
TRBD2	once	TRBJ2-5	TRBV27	TGTGCCAGCTCCGAACTAGCGGGGGTCCAAGAGACCCAGTACTTC	CASSELAGVQETQYF
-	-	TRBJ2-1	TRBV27	TGTGCCAGCAGAGGGGGGAGGGCTGGGTTCTTC	CASRGGRAGFF
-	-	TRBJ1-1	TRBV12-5	TGTGCTAGTGGTTTTGGGCCCTTGGACAGACCGTTGAACACTGAAGCTTTCTTT	CASGFGPLDRPLNTEAFF
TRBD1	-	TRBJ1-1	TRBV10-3	TGTGCCATCAAGGCCCAGGGGGCGAACACTGAAGCTTTCTTT	CAIKAQGANTEAFF
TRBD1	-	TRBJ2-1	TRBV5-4	TGTGCCAGCAGCTCACGGGACAGGTCGAATGAGCAGTTCTTC	CASSSRDRSNEQFF
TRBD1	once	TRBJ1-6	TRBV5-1	TGCGCCAGCAGCTCCCATAGCTCGCAGGGGGGACCCCTCCACTTT	CASSSHSSQGGPLHF
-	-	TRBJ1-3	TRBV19	TGTGCCAGTAGTAACCAACAGGGCGTCGACTCAAGAAACACCATATATTTT	CASSNQQGVDSRNTIYF
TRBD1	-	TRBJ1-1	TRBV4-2	TGTGCCAGCAGCCAAGATCTTGTAGGGGGCAGGGGGCGCGGGGCTTTCTTT	CASSQDLVGGRGRGAFF
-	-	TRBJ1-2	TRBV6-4	TGTGCCAGCAGTGCTCCCGGGGGCTATGGCTACACCTTC	CASSAPGGYGYTF
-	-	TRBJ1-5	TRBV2	TGTGCCAGCAGCGATAAGACAGCCCGTGATCAGCCCCAGCATTTT	CASSDKTARDQPQHF
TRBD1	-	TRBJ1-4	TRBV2	TGTGCCAGCAGTGTCAGGGGGAAAGGGGAAAAACTGTTTTTT	CASSVRGKGEKLFF
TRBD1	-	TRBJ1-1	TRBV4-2	TGTGCCAGCAGCCAAGAAGGGACAGGGAACACTGAAGCTTTCTTT	CASSQEGTGNTEAFF
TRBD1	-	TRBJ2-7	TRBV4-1	TGCGCCAGCAGCCATACCGGGACAGGAGACTACGAGCAGTACTTC	CASSHTGTGDYEQYF
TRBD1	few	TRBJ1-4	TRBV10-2	TGCGCCAGCAGCGGACAGGGAGGTGAAAAACTGTTTTTT	CASSGQGGEKLFF
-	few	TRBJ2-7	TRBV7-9	TGTGCCAGCAGCTTCACCTACGAGCAGTACTTC	CASSFTYEQYF
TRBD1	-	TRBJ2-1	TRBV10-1	TGCGCCAGCAGCCCCGGGACAGGGGGCTATGAGCAGTTCTTC	CASSPGTGGYEQFF
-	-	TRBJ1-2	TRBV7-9	TGTGCCAGCAGCCCGTGGGGGGGGGAAAGTGTTAACTATGGCTACACCTTC	CASSPWGGESVNYGYTF
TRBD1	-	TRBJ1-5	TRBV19	TGTGCCAGTAGTATACAGGACAGGGCTGGACAGCCCCAGCATTTT	CASSIQDRAGQPQHF
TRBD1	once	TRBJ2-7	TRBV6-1	TGTGCCAGCGGGGGGACAGGGGGCCGATCCTACGAGCAGTACTTC	CASGGTGGRSYEQYF
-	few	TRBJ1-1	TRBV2	TGTGCCAGCACCTTCAGGGTACGAGCCACTGAAGCTTTCTTT	CASTFRVRATEAFF
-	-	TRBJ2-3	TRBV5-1	TGCGCCAGCAGCTTGCACTATGACACAGATACGCAGTATTTT	CASSLHYDTDTQYF
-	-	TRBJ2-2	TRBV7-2	TGTGCCAGCAGCTTAGTAGGGGTGGGCACCGGGGAGCTGTTTTTT	CASSLVGVGTGELFF
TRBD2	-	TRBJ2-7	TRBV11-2	TGTGCCAGCAGGGCCTTAGGGACTAGCTACGAGCAGTACTTC	CASRALGTSYEQYF
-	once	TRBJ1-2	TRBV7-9	TGTGCCACCCGACAGGTTTCTTATGGCTACACCTTC	CATRQVSYGYTF
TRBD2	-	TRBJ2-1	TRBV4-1	TGCGCCAGCAGCCAGCTCGTGGCTAGCGGGGGGGCCGGTTATGAGCAGTTCTTC	CASSQLVASGGAGYEQFF
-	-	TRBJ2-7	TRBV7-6	TGTGCCAGCAGCTTAGAGGGGGACTCCTACGAGCAGTACTTC	CASSLEGDSYEQYF
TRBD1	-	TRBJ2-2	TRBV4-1	TGCGCCAGCAGCCAACCCAGACAGGGGGGCAACACCGGGGAGCTGTTTTTT	CASSQPRQGGNTGELFF
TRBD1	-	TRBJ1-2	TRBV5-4	TGTGCCAGCAGCCAGGACAGGATCCTCTTGGGCTACACCTTC	CASSQDRILLGYTF
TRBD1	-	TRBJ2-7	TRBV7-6	TGTGCCAGCAGCCCCCCGGAAGGGACAGGCTACGAGCAGTACTTC	CASSPPEGTGYEQYF
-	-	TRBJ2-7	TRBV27	TGTGCCAGCAGTTCCCTCGGGGGAAGTGCCTCCTACGAGCAGTACTTC	CASSSLGGSASYEQYF
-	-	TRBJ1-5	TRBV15	TGTGCCACCAGCCCCCCTAATCAGCCCCAGCATTTT	CATSPPNQPQHF
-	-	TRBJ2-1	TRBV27	TGTGCCAGCAGTAACGACAGGTCAAAGAATGAGCAGTTCTTC	CASSNDRSKNEQFF
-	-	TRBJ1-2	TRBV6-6	TGTGCCAGCAGTTCCAATACCCAGGGGACCTATGGCTACACCTTC	CASSSNTQGTYGYTF
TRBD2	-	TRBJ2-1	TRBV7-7	TGTGCTAGCAGCTTAGGGGCGGGGGGCTACAATGAGCAGTTCTTC	CASSLGAGGYNEQFF
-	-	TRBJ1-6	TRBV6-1	TGTGCCAGCATCAGAGCGTATAATTCACCCCTCCACTTT	CASIRAYNSPLHF
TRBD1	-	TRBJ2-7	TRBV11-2	TGTGCCAGCAGCCCCTATGGGACAGGGGGCTACGAGCAGTACTTC	CASSPYGTGGYEQYF
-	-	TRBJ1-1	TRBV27	TGTGCCAGCAGTCTTCAGATGAACACTGAAGCTTTCTTT	CASSLQMNTEAFF
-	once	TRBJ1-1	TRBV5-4	TGTGCCAGCAGCTCTACAACTGGAGACACTGAAGCTTTCTTT	CASSSTTGDTEAFF
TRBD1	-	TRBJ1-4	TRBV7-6	TGTGCCAGCAGCCGGGGACAGGGGATTGTAACTAATGAAAAACTGTTTTTT	CASSRGQGIVTNEKLFF
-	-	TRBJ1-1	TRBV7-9	TGTGCCAGCAGCCCAAAGATTCGGGAAGGAGGTGAAGCTTTCTTT	CASSPKIREGGEAFF
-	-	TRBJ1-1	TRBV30	TGTGCCTGGAGTGTACGTGGGTCGAGGGCTTTCTTT	CAWSVRGSRAFF
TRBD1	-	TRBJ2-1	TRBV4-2	TGTGCCAGCAGCCAAGAAGAGGGACAGGCGTACAATGAGCAGTTCTTC	CASSQEEGQAYNEQFF
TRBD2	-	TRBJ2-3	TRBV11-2	TGTGCCAGCAGCGCCGGGGGGTACGGTACGCAGTATTTT	CASSAGGYGTQYF
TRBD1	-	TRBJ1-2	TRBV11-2	TGTGCCAGCAGAGACCGCAGGGACAGGAACTATGGCTACACCTTC	CASRDRRDRNYGYTF
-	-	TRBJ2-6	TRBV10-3	TGTGCCATCATGAGCTCTGGGGCCAACGTCCTGACTTTC	CAIMSSGANVLTF
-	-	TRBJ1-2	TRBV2	TGTGCCAGCATTGAGGGACAAACTTATGGCTACACCTTC	CASIEGQTYGYTF
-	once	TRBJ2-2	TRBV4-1	TGCGCCAGCAGCCAAGTGGAAACAGTAGGCCACACCGGGGAGCTGTTTTTT	CASSQVETVGHTGELFF
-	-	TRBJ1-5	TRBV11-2	TGTGCCAGCAGCCTACCCAGGGTTCCCCTTAGGCAGCCCCAGCATTTT	CASSLPRVPLRQPQHF